This T cell receptor (beta chain) was captured by sequencing in a study of T cells in Graves' hyperthyroidism and ophthalmopathy (dated by TCRdb to the late 2010s). Regarding the study in general: Peripheral blood was sampled at the time of initial diagnosis, prior to any treatment. Once sampling was done, hyperthyroidism patients were given methimazole at a starting dose of 30 mg daily, whereas ophthalmopathy patients were given high-dose intravenous methylprednisolone. In several Graves' hyperthyroidism patients, the study also compared T-cell repertoires from thyroid tissue with T-cell repertoires from blood. TCR Vbeta CDR3 sequencing of 120 to 150 peripheral blood samples (43 ophthalmopathy, 75 to 85 hyperthyroidism and around 17 progressor patients) is reported in the paper. A discovery cohort of roughly 100 patients, approximately 45 with Graves' ophthalmopathy and roughly 59 with stable Graves' hyperthyroidism, was used to find distinguishing TCR V-J signatures. For training and testing, the roughly 97 patients in the discovery cohort were randomly divided in a 7:3 ratio. Prospective prediction of ophthalmopathy was tested in an independent validation cohort consisting of 18 to 20 hyperthyroidism patients and more than 15 patients who later progressed to ophthalmopathy. Overall study outcomes, separate from this receptor: Sample size was not statistically predetermined, and blinding of investigators to group allocation was not performed. In validation, the model predicted progression to ophthalmopathy with over 60% sensitivity and 72% to 85% specificity, a median of about six months before onset. A 13 V-J signature model separated ophthalmopathy from stable hyperthyroidism, with approximately 86% sensitivity and 81.08% specificity in cross-validation and 80%/75% in testing. Most expanded thyroid clonotypes (frequency above 0.001) were also found in blood, which suggests that blood repertoires may mirror thyroid immune responses.

Ten or more counts support this clonotype. Its antigen remains undetermined. Base qualities are not at hand, and no much larger clone is one base apart. Stable Graves' hyperthyroidism was defined as no progression to ophthalmopathy during 18 months of follow-up. The hyperthyroidism patients were between 18 and 65 years old and newly diagnosed, with a disease duration of less than 2 months. Exclusion was applied to patients with uncontrolled infections, other autoimmune diseases, pregnancy or lactation. Clinical symptoms, serum thyroxine and TRAb, thyroid ultrasound, and orbital computed tomography formed the basis for the diagnoses. PBMCs were separated from roughly 9.3 ml of fresh peripheral blood using Ficoll-Paque density gradient centrifugation. Total RNA was extracted using Trizol reagent, and RNA quality was assessed on an Agilent 2100 Bioanalyzer. TCR beta CDR3 regions were amplified from RNA transcripts. For the first round of RT-PCR on the TCR CDR3, the HTBI primer set was used together with the Qiagen OneStep RT-PCR kit. A second multiplex PCR round built the libraries, followed by size selection and purification. Paired-end sequencing of the libraries was performed with 100 bp reads on an Illumina HiSeq2000. Regarding the original processing steps: Raw data were processed with SOAPnuke, discarding reads with adapters, uncalled bases, mean Phred below 15, or no exact constant-primer or identifier match. COPE v1.2.5 was used to merge the high-quality paired reads, and each unique nucleotide sequence was defined as a clonotype. MiTCR v1.1 was used to align the clonotypes against IMGT TRBV, TRBD and TRBJ reference segments. Only V-J combinations with frequency above 0.0001, covering 99% to 99.2% of repertoires, were analysed. The TCS score was defined as the ratio of F50 (clonal expansion) to E x V (chaos), calculated using BLOSUM62-based TCRdist between CDR3 peptides within each V-J. Welch's t-statistics and random forest reduced roughly 530 V-J features to roughly 13, which were used in a naive Bayes classifier (R e1071). Starting from the raw public reads, TCRdb applied fastp trimming at Q25, assembled clones with MiXCR and retained in-frame beta chains. CDR3 protein sequences are deduplicated, and each keeps its most common genes and DNA. The authors' filters were not applied to this entry. The sample table records around 580,000 distinct CDR3 sequences; 16% of these occur just once. The top ten clonotypes cover around a sixth of the sample.

V has 1 base trimmed and J has 3 bases trimmed; junction bases matching no gene number 0. CDR1 and CDR2, per the germline V gene, are SNHLY and FYNNEI. The CDR3, cysteine through phenylalanine, is 15 amino acids long. The only DNA kept is the CDR3, 45 bases in frame from the first base. The sequence derives from a woman under 30 with Graves' hyperthyroidism. Sequences were obtained from blood. The chain employs TRBV2 and TRBJ2-1, and TRBD2 aligns with 10 junction nucleotides. In nucleotides, the sequence is TGTGCCAGCAGTGAAGGACTAGCGGGCTACAATGAGCAGTTCTTC. Its amino acids are CASSEGLAGYNEQFF.